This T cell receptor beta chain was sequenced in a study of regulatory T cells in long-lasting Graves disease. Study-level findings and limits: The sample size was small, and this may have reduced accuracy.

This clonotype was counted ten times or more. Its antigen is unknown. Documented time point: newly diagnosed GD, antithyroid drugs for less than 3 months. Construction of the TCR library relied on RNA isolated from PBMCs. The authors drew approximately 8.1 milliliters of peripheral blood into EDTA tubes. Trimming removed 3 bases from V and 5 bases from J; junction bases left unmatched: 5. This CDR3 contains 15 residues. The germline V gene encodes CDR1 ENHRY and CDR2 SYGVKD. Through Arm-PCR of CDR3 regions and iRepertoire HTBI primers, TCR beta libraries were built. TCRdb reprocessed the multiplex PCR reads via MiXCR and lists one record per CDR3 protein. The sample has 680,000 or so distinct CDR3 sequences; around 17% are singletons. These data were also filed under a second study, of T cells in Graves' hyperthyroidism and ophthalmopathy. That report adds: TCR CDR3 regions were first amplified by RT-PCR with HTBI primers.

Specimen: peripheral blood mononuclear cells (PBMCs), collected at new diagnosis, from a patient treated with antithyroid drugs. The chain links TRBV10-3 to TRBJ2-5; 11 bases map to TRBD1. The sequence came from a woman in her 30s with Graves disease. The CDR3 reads CAISDGTGGDETQYF. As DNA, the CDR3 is TGTGCCATCAGTGACGGGACAGGGGGGGATGAGACCCAGTACTTC.